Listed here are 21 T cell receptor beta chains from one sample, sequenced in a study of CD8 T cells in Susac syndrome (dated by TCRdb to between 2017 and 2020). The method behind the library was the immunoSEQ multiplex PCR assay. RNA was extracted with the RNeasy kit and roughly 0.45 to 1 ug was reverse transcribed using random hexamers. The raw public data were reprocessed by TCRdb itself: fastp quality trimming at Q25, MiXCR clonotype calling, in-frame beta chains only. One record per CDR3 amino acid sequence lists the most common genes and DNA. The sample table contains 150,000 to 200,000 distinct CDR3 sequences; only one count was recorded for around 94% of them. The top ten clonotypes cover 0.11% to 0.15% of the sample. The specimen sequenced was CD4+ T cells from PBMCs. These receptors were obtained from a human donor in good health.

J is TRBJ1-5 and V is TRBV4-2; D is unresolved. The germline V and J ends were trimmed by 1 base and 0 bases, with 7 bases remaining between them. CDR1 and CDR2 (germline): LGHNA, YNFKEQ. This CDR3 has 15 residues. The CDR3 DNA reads TGTGCCAGCAGCCAAGGGCCAGTTAGCAATCAGCCCCAGCATTTT. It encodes CASSQGPVSNQPQHF.

The CDR3: CASSPDRSFKYF. CDR3 nucleotide sequence: TGTGCCAGCAGCCCCGACAGGAGTTTTAAGTACTTC. The genes are TRBV7-9 and TRBJ2-7; a possible D gene is TRBD1 (6 bases). V was pared by 5 bases and J by 11 bases, with 16 bases between. The CDR3 length is 12 residues. Germline assignment: CDR1 SEHNR and CDR2 FQNEAQ (reference sequence).

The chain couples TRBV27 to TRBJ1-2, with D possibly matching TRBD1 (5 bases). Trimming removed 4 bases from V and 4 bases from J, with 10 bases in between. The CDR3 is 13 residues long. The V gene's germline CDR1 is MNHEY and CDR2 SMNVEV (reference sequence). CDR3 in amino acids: CASSSGHGYGYTF. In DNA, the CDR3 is TGTGCCAGCAGTTCAGGACATGGCTATGGCTACACCTTC.

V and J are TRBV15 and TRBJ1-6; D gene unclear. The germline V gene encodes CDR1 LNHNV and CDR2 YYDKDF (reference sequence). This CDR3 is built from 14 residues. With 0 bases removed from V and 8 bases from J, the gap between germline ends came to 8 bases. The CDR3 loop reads CATSRDFRDSPLHF. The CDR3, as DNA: TGTGCCACCAGCAGAGATTTCCGGGATTCACCCCTCCACTTT. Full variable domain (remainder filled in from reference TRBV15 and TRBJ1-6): DAMVIQNPRYQVTQFGKPVTLSCSQTLNHNVMYWYQQKSSQAPKLLFHYYDKDFNNEADTPDNFQSRRPNTSFCFLDIRSPGLGDTAMYLCATSRDFRDSPLHFGNGTRLTVT.

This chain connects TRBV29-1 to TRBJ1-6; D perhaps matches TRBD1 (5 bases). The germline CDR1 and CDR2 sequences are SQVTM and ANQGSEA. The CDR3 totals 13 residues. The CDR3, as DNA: TGCGCAGCAGGGTACTCCTATAATTCACCCCTCCACTTT. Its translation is CAAGYSYNSPLHF.

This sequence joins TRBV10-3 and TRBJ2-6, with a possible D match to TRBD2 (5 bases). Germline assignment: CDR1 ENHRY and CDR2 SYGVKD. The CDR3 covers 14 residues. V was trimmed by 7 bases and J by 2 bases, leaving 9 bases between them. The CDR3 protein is CAITPGTGANVLTF. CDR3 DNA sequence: TGTGCCATCACGCCCGGGACTGGGGCCAACGTCCTGACTTTC.

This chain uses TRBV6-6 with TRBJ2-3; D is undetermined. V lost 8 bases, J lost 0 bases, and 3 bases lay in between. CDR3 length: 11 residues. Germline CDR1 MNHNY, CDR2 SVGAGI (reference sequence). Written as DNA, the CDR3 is TGTGCCAGCGCCAGCACAGATACGCAGTATTTT. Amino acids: CASASTDTQYF.

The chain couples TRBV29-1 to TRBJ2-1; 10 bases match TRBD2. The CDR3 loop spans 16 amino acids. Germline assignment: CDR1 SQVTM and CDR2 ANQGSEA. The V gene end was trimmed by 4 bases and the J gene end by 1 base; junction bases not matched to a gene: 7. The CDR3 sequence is CSVGLLLAGSYNEQFF. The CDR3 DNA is TGCAGCGTTGGGCTCTTACTAGCGGGGTCCTACAATGAGCAGTTCTTC.

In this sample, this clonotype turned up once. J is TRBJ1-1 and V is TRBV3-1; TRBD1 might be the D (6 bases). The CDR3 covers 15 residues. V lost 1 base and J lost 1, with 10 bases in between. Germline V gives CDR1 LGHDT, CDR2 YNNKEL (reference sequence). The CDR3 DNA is TGTGCCAGCAGCCAAGGAGGGGGGAGGAACACTGAAGCTTTCTTT. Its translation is CASSQGGGRNTEAFF. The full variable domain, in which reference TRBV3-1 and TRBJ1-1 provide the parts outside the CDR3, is DTAVSQTPKYLVTQMGNDKSIKCEQNLGHDTMYWYKQDSKKFLKIMFSYNNKELIINETVPNRFSPKSPDKAHLNLHINSLELGDSAVYFCASSQGGGRNTEAFFGQGTRLTVV.

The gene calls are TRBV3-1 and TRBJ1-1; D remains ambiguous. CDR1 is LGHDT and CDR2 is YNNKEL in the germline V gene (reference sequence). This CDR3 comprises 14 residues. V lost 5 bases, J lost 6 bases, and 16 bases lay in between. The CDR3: CASSFYSGRAEAFF. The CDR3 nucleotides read TGTGCCAGCAGCTTTTATAGCGGACGGGCTGAAGCTTTCTTT.

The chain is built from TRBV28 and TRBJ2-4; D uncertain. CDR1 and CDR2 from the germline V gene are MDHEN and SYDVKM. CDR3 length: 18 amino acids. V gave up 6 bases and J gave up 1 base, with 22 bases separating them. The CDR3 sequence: CASSNTRTLYSAKNIQYF. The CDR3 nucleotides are TGTGCCAGCAGCAACACCCGGACCCTATATTCCGCCAAAAACATTCAGTACTTC.

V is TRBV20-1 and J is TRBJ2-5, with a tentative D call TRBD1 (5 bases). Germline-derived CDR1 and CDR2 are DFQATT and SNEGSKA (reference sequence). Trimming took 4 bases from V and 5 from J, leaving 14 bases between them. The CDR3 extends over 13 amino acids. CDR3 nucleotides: TGCAGTGCTAAGAAGCCAGGGCAGGAGACCCAGTACTTC. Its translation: CSAKKPGQETQYF.

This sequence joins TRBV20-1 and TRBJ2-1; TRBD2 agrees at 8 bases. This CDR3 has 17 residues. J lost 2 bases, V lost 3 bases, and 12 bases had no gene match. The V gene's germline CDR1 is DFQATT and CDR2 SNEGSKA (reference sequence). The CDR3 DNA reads TGCAGTGCTAGCGTAGCGGGGCACCTACATCCCTACAATGAGCAGTTCTTC. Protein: CSASVAGHLHPYNEQFF.

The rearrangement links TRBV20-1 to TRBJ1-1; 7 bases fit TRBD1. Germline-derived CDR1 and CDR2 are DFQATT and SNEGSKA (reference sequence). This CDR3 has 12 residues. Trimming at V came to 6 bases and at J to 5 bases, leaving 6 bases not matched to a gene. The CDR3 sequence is CSARPGGTEAFF. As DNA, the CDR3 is TGCAGTGCCCGTCCAGGGGGGACTGAAGCTTTCTTT.

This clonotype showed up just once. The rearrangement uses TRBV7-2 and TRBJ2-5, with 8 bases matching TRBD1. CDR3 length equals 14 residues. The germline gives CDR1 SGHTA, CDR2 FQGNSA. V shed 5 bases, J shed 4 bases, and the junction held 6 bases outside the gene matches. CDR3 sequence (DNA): TGTGCCAGCAGCCCACAGGGGGTCAGAGAGACCCAGTACTTC. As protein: CASSPQGVRETQYF.

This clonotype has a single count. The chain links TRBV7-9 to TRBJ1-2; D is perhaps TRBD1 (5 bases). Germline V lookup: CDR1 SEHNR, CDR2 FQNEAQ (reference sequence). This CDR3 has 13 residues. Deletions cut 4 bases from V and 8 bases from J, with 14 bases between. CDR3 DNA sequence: TGTGCCAGCAGCTCCCACCAGGGTCGAGGCTACACCTTC. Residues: CASSSHQGRGYTF.

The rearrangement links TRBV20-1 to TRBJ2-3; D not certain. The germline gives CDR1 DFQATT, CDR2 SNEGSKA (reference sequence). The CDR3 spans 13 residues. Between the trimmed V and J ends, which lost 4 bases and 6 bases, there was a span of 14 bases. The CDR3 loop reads CSATGPSSDTQYF. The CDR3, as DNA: TGCAGTGCTACGGGCCCTTCCTCGGATACGCAGTATTTT.

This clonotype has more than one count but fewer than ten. The CDR3 DNA reads as TGCGCCAGCAGCGATGGGACAGCCTACGAGCAGTACTTC. Protein sequence: CASSDGTAYEQYF. The V call is TRBV5-1, the J call TRBJ2-7, with TRBD1 identical over 7 bases. Losses at the gene ends were 4 bases for V and 2 bases for J; bases not matched to a gene: 3. This CDR3 is built from 13 residues. CDR1 is SGHRS and CDR2 is YFSETQ in the germline V gene.

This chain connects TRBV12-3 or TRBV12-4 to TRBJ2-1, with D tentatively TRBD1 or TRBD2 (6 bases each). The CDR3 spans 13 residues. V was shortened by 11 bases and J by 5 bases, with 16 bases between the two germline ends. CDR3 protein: CAATGGSNNEQFF. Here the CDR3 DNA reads TGTGCCGCCACCGGGGGCAGTAACAATGAGCAGTTCTTC.

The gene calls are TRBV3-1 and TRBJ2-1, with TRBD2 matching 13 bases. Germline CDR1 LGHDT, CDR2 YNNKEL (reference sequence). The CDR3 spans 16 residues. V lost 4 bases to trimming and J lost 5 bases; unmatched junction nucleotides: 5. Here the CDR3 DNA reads TGTGCCAGCAGCCGCCTACTAGCGGGGGGGAACAATGAGCAGTTCTTC. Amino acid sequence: CASSRLLAGGNNEQFF.

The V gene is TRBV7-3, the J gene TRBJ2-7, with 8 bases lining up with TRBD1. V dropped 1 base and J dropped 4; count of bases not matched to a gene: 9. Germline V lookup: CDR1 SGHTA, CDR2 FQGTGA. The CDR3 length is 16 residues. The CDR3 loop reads CASSLNAGGARYEQYF. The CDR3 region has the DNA TGTGCCAGCAGCTTAAACGCAGGGGGCGCGAGATACGAGCAGTACTTC.